This T cell receptor (beta chain) was captured in a study of Ad26.COV2.S vaccination and SARS-CoV-2 variants. Study results and caveats: Measurements of TCR breadth and depth may have given underestimates of the total T cell responses.

Some clones are missing from TCRdb's copy, which holds only in-frame ones; the method was immunoSEQ multiplex PCR. This sample yields 300,000 to 400,000 clones, of which over 80% are seen a single time; 2.1% belongs to the top ten. Comments on this clone: The antigen is undetermined.

The germline CDR1 and CDR2 sequences are MNHEY and SMNVEV (reference sequence). The CDR3 covers 14 residues. Trimming removed 6 bases from V and 4 bases from J; junction bases left unmatched: 9. Treatment defined: 15 to 20 received Ad26.COV2.S at low or high dose, single or two shots; several received placebo; per-sample allocation not given. Sampling took place 63 days after the first vaccine or placebo injection. The TCR was taken from a person between 18 and 60 years old who received the Ad26.COV2.S COVID-19 vaccine or a placebo. V and J are TRBV27 and TRBJ2-7; 7 bases map to TRBD1. This material consisted of peripheral blood, taken in a trial of Ad26.COV2.S vaccine versus placebo. DNA for the CDR3: TGTGCCAGCAGCCGACAGGGCCCCCTTTACGAGCAGTACTTC. Protein product: CASSRQGPLYEQYF.